These T cell receptor beta chains were read from a single sample in a study of neurological immune-mediated disorders. TCRdb reanalysed the 5' RACE reads using MiXCR and keeps one entry per CDR3 protein. The sample holds about 62,000 distinct CDR3 sequences, around 5% seen once. Sequences were obtained from PBMCs. These receptors all come from a woman aged 45-59 years with multiple sclerosis. Each CDR3 is given without its conserved first and last residue.

v_call cdr3_aa
TRBV5-1 ASSVGTGGDTQY
TRBV3-1 ASSHGSATDTQY
TRBV6-6 ASKGTAETQY
TRBV3-1 ASSQDQNTQY
TRBV10-3 AAASGGETYGYT
TRBV25-1 ASSDAMQNNEQF
TRBV5-6 ASSPGVGKTEAF
TRBV5-1 ASKAGATTGELF
TRBV5-1 ASSLSGTLTYEQY
TRBV5-1 ASSLAQGNTIY
TRBV27 ASSLGGMGAGYGYT
TRBV7-6 ASSPPRPGTSNLQF
TRBV12-3/TRBV12-4 ASRSSNEQF
TRBV21-1 ASSRDMASLSYNSPLH
TRBV7-6 ASSAGTLQETQY
TRBV7-6 ASSLGTGGETQY
TRBV5-1 ASSSSRGEVDTQY
TRBV7-2 ASSLGTGLGYGYT
TRBV12-3/TRBV12-4 ASSGLRTSGGATDTQY
TRBV28 ASSWVPGLAGEVTDTQY
TRBV12-3/TRBV12-4 ASSSLAGGSTDTQY
TRBV29-1 SAAADRAQNTEAF
TRBV10-3 AISRGTGNNEQF
TRBV7-3 ASSPDRGRGNIQY
TRBV5-4 ASSRDPAQGQPQH
TRBV4-3 ASSQRSGNQPQH
TRBV3-1 ASSPASPYNEQF
TRBV15 ATSRPPGRDYEQY
TRBV29-1 SFEGTQETQY
TRBV28 ASSLRGDRYEQY
TRBV7-6 ASSLGTPDLMNTEAF
TRBV20-1 SASRASGGMGAKNIQY
TRBV7-2 ASSLGAGNGYT
TRBV12-3/TRBV12-4 ASSSGGLSTDTQY
TRBV6-5 ASSYSQGVGTF
TRBV20-1 SARAGLEEKLF
TRBV10-3 AISEPTEAETQY
TRBV7-2 ASSLDWDRVYNEQF
TRBV29-1 SVDFGGVPEAF
TRBV7-9 ASSLGLSGGARDTQY
TRBV20-1 SARRGIGDTQY
TRBV5-5 ASSPSGDSSYNEQF
TRBV20-1 SAGGPGQQETQY
TRBV5-1 ASSFDRASDTQY
TRBV4-1 ASSQDLGNTEAF
TRBV11-2 ASSVPGLGEPQN
TRBV12-3/TRBV12-4 ASSLLWFTDTQY
TRBV5-1 ASSSTAHRETNEQF
TRBV7-3 ASSLGGQRLDTQY
TRBV28 ASDGGLAFFSYNEQF
TRBV6-6 ASNSQESSYEQY
TRBV5-1 ASSDSDRVPNSPLH
TRBV5-1 ASSLQAGLENEQF
TRBV5-1 ASPPAGGGEQF
TRBV18 ASSPPHRGTEAF
TRBV7-6 ASSLLGEGIQPQH
TRBV5-1 ASSLAGRTDTQY
TRBV20-1 SATIRGTGHFFQETQY
TRBV7-2 ASSWTGESNQPQH